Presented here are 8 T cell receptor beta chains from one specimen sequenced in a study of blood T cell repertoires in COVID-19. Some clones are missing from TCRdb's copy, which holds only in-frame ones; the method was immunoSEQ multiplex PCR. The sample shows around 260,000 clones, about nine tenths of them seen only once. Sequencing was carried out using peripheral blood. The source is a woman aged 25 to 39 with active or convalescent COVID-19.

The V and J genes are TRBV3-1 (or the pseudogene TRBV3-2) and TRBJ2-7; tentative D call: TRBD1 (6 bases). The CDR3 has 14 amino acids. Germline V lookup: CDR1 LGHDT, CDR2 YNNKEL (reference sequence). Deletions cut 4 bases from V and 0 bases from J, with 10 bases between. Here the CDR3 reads CASSLQGPSYEQYF. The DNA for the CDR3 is TGTGCCAGCAGCCTCCAGGGGCCCTCCTACGAGCAGTACTTC.

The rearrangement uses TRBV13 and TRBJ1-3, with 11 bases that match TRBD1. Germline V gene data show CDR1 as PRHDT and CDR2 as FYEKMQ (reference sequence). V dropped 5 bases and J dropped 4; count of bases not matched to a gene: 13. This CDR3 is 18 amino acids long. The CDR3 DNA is TGTGCCAGCAGCCCCTACAGCGGGACAGGGGGAAGGGGAAACACCATATATTTT. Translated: CASSPYSGTGGRGNTIYF. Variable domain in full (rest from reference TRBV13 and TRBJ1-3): AAGVIQSPRHLIKEKRETATLKCYPIPRHDTVYWYQQGPGQDPQFLISFYEKMQSDKGSIPDRFSAQQFSDYHSELNMSSLELGDSALYFCASSPYSGTGGRGNTIYFGEGSWLTVV.

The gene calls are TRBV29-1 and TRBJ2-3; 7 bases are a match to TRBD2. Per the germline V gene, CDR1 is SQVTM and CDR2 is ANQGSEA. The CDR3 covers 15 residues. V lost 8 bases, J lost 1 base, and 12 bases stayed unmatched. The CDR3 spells CSSRGGPTGTDTQYF. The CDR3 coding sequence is TGCAGCTCTCGGGGAGGGCCCACCGGCACAGATACGCAGTATTTT.

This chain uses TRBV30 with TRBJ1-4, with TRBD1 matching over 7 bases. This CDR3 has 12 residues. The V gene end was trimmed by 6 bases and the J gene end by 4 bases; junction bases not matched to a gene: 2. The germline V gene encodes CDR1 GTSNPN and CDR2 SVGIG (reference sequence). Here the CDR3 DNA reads TGTGCCTGTGGGACAGATAATGAAAAACTGTTTTTT. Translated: CACGTDNEKLFF.

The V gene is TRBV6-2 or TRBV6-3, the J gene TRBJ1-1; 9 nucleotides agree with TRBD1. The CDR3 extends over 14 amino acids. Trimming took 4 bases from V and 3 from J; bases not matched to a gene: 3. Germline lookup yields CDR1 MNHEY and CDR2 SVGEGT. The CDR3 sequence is CASSLDRGDTEAFF. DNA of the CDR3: TGTGCCAGCAGTTTGGACAGGGGTGACACTGAAGCTTTCTTT.

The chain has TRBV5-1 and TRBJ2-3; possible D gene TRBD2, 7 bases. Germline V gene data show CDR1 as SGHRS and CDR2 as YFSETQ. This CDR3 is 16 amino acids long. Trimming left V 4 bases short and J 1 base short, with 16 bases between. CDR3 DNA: TGCGCCAGCAGCCCCTTGGGGGGGGCTGGCACAGATACGCAGTATTTT. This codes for CASSPLGGAGTDTQYF. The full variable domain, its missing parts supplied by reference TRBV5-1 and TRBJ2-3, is KAGVTQTPRYLIKTRGQQVTLSCSPISGHRSVSWYQQTPGQGLQFLFEYFSETQRNKGNFPGRFSGRQFSNSRSEMNVSTLELGDSALYLCASSPLGGAGTDTQYFGPGTRLTVL.

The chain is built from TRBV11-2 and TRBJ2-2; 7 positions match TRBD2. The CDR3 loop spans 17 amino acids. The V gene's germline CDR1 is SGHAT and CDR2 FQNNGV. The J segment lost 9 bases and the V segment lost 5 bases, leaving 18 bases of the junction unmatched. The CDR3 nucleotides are TGTGCCAGCAGCCCCACCGGTAGCGGGTCAAAGAATCGGGAGCTGTTTTTT. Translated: CASSPTGSGSKNRELFF.

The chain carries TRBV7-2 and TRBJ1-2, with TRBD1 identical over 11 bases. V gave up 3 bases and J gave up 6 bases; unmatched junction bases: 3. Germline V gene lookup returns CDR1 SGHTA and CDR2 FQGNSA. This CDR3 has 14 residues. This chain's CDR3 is CASSFRDRGNGYTF. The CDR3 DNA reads TGTGCCAGCAGCTTTCGGGACAGGGGGAATGGCTACACCTTC.